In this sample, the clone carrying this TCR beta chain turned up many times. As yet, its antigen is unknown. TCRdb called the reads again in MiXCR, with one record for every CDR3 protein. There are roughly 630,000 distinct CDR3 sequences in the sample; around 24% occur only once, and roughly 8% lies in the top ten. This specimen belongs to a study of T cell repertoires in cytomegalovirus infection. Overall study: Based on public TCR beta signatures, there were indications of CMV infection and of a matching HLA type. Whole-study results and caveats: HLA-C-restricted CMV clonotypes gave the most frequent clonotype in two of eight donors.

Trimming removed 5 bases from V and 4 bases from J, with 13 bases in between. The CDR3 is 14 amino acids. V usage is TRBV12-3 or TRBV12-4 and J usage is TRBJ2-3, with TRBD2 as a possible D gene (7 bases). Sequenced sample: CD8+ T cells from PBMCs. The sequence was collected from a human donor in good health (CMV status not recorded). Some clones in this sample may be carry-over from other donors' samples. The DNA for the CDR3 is TGTGCCAGCAGTCCCCGCGGGGGCCCAGATACGCAGTATTTT. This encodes CASSPRGGPDTQYF.